The 10 T cell receptor beta chains presented below share a single source sample, sequenced in a study of Ad26.COV2.S vaccination and SARS-CoV-2 variants. The treatment here: about 20 received Ad26.COV2.S at low or high dose, single or two shots; about 5 received placebo; per-sample allocation not given. Each sample was drawn 63 days after the first injection (of vaccine or placebo). The table came from immunoSEQ multiplex PCR; TCRdb's copy has only in-frame clones and leaves some out. The repertoire holds around 400,000 clones, with about 91% as singletons. Sample: peripheral blood, taken in a trial of Ad26.COV2.S vaccine versus placebo. The origin of the receptors is a person between 18 and 60 years old who received the Ad26.COV2.S COVID-19 vaccine or a placebo.

The table lists this clone with a few counts. The CDR3 DNA reads as TGTGCCTGGAAGTCAGGTGCGGGGCAGCCCCAGCATTTT. Translation gives CAWKSGAGQPQHF. The chain carries TRBV30 and TRBJ1-5; no definite D call. CDR1 is GTSNPN and CDR2 is SVGIG in the germline V gene (reference sequence). Trimming shortened V by 4 bases and J by 7 bases, and 14 bases separated the two germline ends. The CDR3 totals 13 residues.

V gene TRBV28 combines with J gene TRBJ1-5; 7 bases align to TRBD1. From germline, CDR1 is MDHEN and CDR2 SYDVKM. V shed 10 bases and J 6 bases; nucleotides not matched to a gene: 12. This CDR3 comprises 14 residues. The CDR3 is CATLPGGWGQPQHF. The DNA of the CDR3 is TGTGCCACCCTACCAGGGGGATGGGGTCAGCCCCAGCATTTT.

The V call is TRBV29-1, the J call TRBJ2-3; 9 bases are shared with TRBD2. The germline CDR1 and CDR2 sequences are SQVTM and ANQGSEA. CDR3 length: 14 amino acids. Trimming took 4 bases from V and 4 from J; bases not matched to a gene: 6. The CDR3 sequence is CSVVAGGPSDTQYF. DNA of the CDR3: TGCAGCGTTGTGGCGGGAGGGCCCTCAGATACGCAGTATTTT.

This chain links TRBV6-5 with TRBJ1-2; D is undetermined. The CDR3 is made up of 16 amino acids. With 4 bases removed from V and 2 bases from J, the gap between germline ends came to 17 bases. Germline lookup yields CDR1 MNHEY and CDR2 SVGAGI. CDR3 sequence (DNA): TGTGCCAGCAGTTTAACAGCGGGCTCCCCGAACTATGGCTACACCTTC. Translation gives CASSLTAGSPNYGYTF.

The CDR3 DNA reads as TGTGCCAGCAGTTACGGGGAACACAGGGGCGGCGGGGAGCTGTTTTTT. Translating gives CASSYGEHRGGGELFF. The V call is TRBV6-6, the J call TRBJ2-2, with 7 bases fitting TRBD1. Trimming removed 2 bases from V and 7 bases from J; junction bases left unmatched: 10. The CDR3 has 16 amino acids. Germline CDR1 reads MNHNY; CDR2 reads SVGAGI (reference sequence).

Notes on this clone: Mismatch with germline at one junction end may stem from a read error. The chain is built from TRBV7-7 and TRBJ2-2; D is unclear. Germline values: CDR1 SSHAT, CDR2 FNYEAQ (reference sequence). The length of the CDR3 is 13 residues. Written as DNA, the CDR3 is TGTGCTAGCAGCTTCCTTAGTAGCGGGGAGCTGTTTTTT. This sequence encodes CASSFLSSGELFF. Full variable domain (rest looked up from reference TRBV7-7 and TRBJ2-2): GAGVSQSPRYKVTKRGQDVTLRCDPISSHATLYWYQQALGQGPEFLTYFNYEAQPDKSGLPSDRFSAERPEGSISTLTIQRTEQRDSAMYRCASSFLSSGELFFGEGSRLTVL.

This chain links TRBV11-3 with TRBJ2-7; D remains unclear. The CDR3 covers 14 residues. Trimming shortened V by 1 base and J by 2 bases, and 9 bases separated the two germline ends. The V gene's germline CDR1 is SGHNT and CDR2 YENEEA. CDR3 nucleotides: TGTGCCAGCAGCTTAGTATATCCCGCCTACGAGCAGTACTTC. Protein product: CASSLVYPAYEQYF.

This chain joins TRBV5-5 and TRBJ1-3; unclear D gene. The CDR3 contains 15 residues. V lost 2 bases and J 0 bases, leaving 9 bases between the germline ends. CDR1 and CDR2 from the germline V gene are SGHKS and YYEKEE (reference sequence). Here the CDR3 DNA reads TGTGCCAGCAGCTTAGGACGGTTCTCTGGAAACACCATATATTTT. Amino acid sequence: CASSLGRFSGNTIYF.

The rearrangement joins TRBV18 to TRBJ2-1; maybe TRBD2 (6 bases). Germline V lookup: CDR1 KGHSH, CDR2 LQKENI. This CDR3 is built from 13 residues. Trimming stripped 3 bases from V and 7 bases from J, with 10 bases between. CDR3 region: CASSPSGPNEQFF. The DNA for the CDR3 is TGTGCCAGCTCACCGAGCGGGCCTAATGAGCAGTTCTTC.

The chain links TRBV5-5 to TRBJ2-7; D is unclear. The CDR3 spans 14 residues. CDR1 is SGHKS and CDR2 is YYEKEE in the germline V gene (reference sequence). V was clipped by 0 bases and J by 2 bases, with 9 bases between them. The CDR3 region is CASSLVAGTYEQYF. The CDR3 DNA follows: TGTGCCAGCAGCTTGGTGGCAGGTACCTACGAGCAGTACTTC.